This entry features one TCR beta chain sequence. The sample comes from a study of CD8+ T cells in alopecia areata. Treatment reported: oral pan-JAK inhibitor, 5-10 mg twice daily. There are 14 residues in the CDR3. Germline loops: CDR1 LGHNA, CDR2 YNFKEQ. Between the trimmed V and J ends, which lost 4 bases and 3 bases, there was a span of 9 bases. Following extraction, RNA underwent reverse transcription to cDNA, which served as the sequencing template. Assay: immunoSEQ multiplex PCR; the TCRdb copy retains only in-frame clones and omits some. This table has about 64,000 clones, roughly 46% appearing once.

The sample here was CD8+ T cells sorted from blood, taken around week 36, from a patient treated with tofacitinib. This chain connects TRBV4-2 to TRBJ2-2; tentatively, D is TRBD2 (6 bases). The TCR originated in a human donor with alopecia areata. The CDR3: CASSLGLDTGELFF. The CDR3 nucleotides read TGTGCCAGCAGCCTGGGACTGGACACCGGGGAGCTGTTTTTT.